The 30 T cell receptor beta chains in this list originate from one sample, sequenced in a study of radiation and T cells in renal cell carcinoma (TCRdb year 2020). The method behind the library was the immunoSEQ multiplex PCR assay. This immuneACCESS table, as held by TCRdb, lists in-frame sequences with V and J called but not all clones. Of the missing ones, under half trace to an unresolved V gene in checked studies; the others have no known cause. The sample table records about 150,000 clones; about 88% of these occur just once. Around 13% of the sample lies in the top ten. The time point label for this specimen denotes: baseline pretreatment blood. This specimen's treatment or condition label, interpreted: 15 Gy SBRT to primary tumor, nephrectomy 4 weeks later. The input for sequencing was blood, taken from a patient whose treatment included radiotherapy and nephrectomy. Every receptor here comes from a woman aged 50 to 60 with renal cell carcinoma.

V and J are TRBV6-1 and TRBJ2-4; D is undetermined. Trimming took 9 bases from V and 0 from J, leaving 9 bases between them. Germline assignment: CDR1 MNHNS and CDR2 SASEGT. This CDR3 is 13 amino acids long. The chain's CDR3 is CASLTAAKNIQYF. CDR3 nucleotides: TGTGCCAGTCTGACTGCAGCCAAAAACATTCAGTACTTC.

The chain has TRBV18 and TRBJ1-5, with D possibly matching TRBD1 (5 bases). The CDR3 has 17 residues. The germline V gene has CDR1 KGHSH and CDR2 LQKENI. V lost 5 bases and J 0 bases, leaving 17 bases between the germline ends. In DNA, the CDR3 is TGTGCCAGCTCAAATCGACAGAGAACCTCTAGCAATCAGCCCCAGCATTTT. Protein product: CASSNRQRTSSNQPQHF.

The J gene is TRBJ1-2, the V gene TRBV6-5; D ambiguous. From germline, CDR1 is MNHEY and CDR2 SVGAGI. V gave up 5 bases and J gave up 8 bases, with 21 bases separating them. There are 15 residues in the CDR3. The CDR3 nucleotides read TGTGCCAGCAGTCTCCTAAGGACCTCGAAGGAGGGCTACACCTTC. It specifies CASSLLRTSKEGYTF.

The V and J genes are TRBV27 and TRBJ1-1; 9 nucleotides agree with TRBD1. The CDR3 sequence is 16 residues long. Trimming took 5 bases from V and 4 from J; bases not matched to a gene: 11. Germline V lookup: CDR1 MNHEY, CDR2 SMNVEV (reference sequence). CDR3 in amino acids: CASSLRQGGGSTEAFF. The CDR3 DNA reads TGTGCCAGCAGTCTAAGACAGGGGGGAGGTAGCACTGAAGCTTTCTTT.

DNA for the CDR3: TGTGCCAGTAGTTCATACGGAAGTAACTATGGCTACACCTTC. Translated, it gives CASSSYGSNYGYTF. This chain uses TRBV19 with TRBJ1-2, with D unclear. Trimming stripped 5 bases from V and 1 base from J, with 11 bases between. This CDR3 contains 14 residues. Germline V gene lookup returns CDR1 LNHDA and CDR2 SQIVND (reference sequence).

This chain connects TRBV7-8 to TRBJ2-3; TRBD2 agrees at 12 bases. Germline values: CDR1 SGHVS, CDR2 FQNEAQ. With 5 bases clipped from V and 3 bases from J, the junction kept 12 bases outside the gene matches. The CDR3 spans 18 residues. CDR3 in amino acids: CASSHPPTSGGVTDTQYF. The CDR3 DNA sequence: TGTGCCAGCAGCCACCCGCCGACTAGCGGGGGAGTAACAGATACGCAGTATTTT.

The chain is built from TRBV4-2 and TRBJ2-5, with 8 bases that match TRBD2. The V gene's germline CDR1 is LGHNA and CDR2 YNFKEQ. The CDR3 is 13 residues long. V dropped 8 bases and J dropped 1; count of bases not matched to a gene: 3. CDR3 sequence (DNA): TGTGCCAGCCGGGGGGGTCTCCAAGAGACCCAGTACTTC. It translates to CASRGGLQETQYF.

V gene TRBV7-9 combines with J gene TRBJ2-3, with 7 nucleotides matching TRBD2. The V gene end was trimmed by 5 bases and the J gene end by 6 bases; junction bases not matched to a gene: 5. Germline-derived CDR1 and CDR2 are SEHNR and FQNEAQ (reference sequence). CDR3 size: 13 residues. The CDR3, as DNA: TGTGCCAGCAGCCGACTAGCCAGGGATACGCAGTATTTT. Translated: CASSRLARDTQYF.

V is TRBV5-4 and J is TRBJ2-5; the match to TRBD1 covers 9 bases. This CDR3 spans 16 amino acids. CDR1 is SGHNT and CDR2 is YYREEE in the germline V gene (reference sequence). V was clipped by 0 bases and J by 1 base; unmatched bases: 4. CDR3 nucleotides: TGTGCCAGCAGCTTGGCCTCGGGACAGGGCCAAGAGACCCAGTACTTC. Its protein is CASSLASGQGQETQYF.

V gene TRBV19 combines with J gene TRBJ1-2, with D uncertain. The CDR3 sequence is 12 residues long. Trimming pared 6 bases from V and 7 bases from J, leaving 12 bases between. Germline V CDR1 and CDR2: LNHDA, SQIVND (reference sequence). CDR3 sequence: CASSYLMGGYTF. In DNA, the CDR3 is TGTGCCAGTAGCTACCTTATGGGTGGCTACACCTTC. Drawing the rest from reference TRBV19 and TRBJ1-2, the complete variable domain is DGGITQSPKYLFRKEGQNVTLSCEQNLNHDAMYWYRQDPGQGLRLIYYSQIVNDFQKGDIAEGYSVSREKKESFPLTVTSAQKNPTAFYLCASSYLMGGYTFGSGTRLTVV.

The chain has TRBV5-5 and TRBJ2-7, with TRBD1 matching 10 bases. The CDR3 length is 15 residues. The V segment lost 3 bases and the J segment 5 bases; nucleotides outside the gene matches: 8. Looked up from germline, CDR1 is SGHKS and CDR2 is YYEKEE (reference sequence). The CDR3 DNA follows: TGTGCCAGCAGCTACGGACAGGGGGAGGCCCACGAGCAGTACTTC. Its translation: CASSYGQGEAHEQYF.

The gene calls are TRBV30 and TRBJ2-1, with D perhaps matching TRBD2 (5 bases). Per the germline V gene, CDR1 is GTSNPN and CDR2 is SVGIG (reference sequence). Trimming left V 2 bases short and J 1 base short, with 9 bases between. The CDR3 is 14 amino acids. For the CDR3, the DNA is TGTGCCTGGAGTACCTTAGCGTCCTACAATGAGCAGTTCTTC. It is translated as CAWSTLASYNEQFF.

This chain uses TRBV4-1 with TRBJ1-1, with D perhaps TRBD1 (6 bases). V lost 1 base and J 11 bases, leaving 11 bases between the germline ends. The germline gives CDR1 MGHRA, CDR2 YSYEKL. The CDR3 totals 12 residues. CDR3 coding DNA: TGCGCCAGCAGCCAAGGAGCCAGGGGTGCTTTCTTT. As protein: CASSQGARGAFF.

The V and J genes are TRBV6-5 and TRBJ2-1; D assignment may be TRBD1 or TRBD2 (5 bases each). Per germline, CDR1 MNHEY and CDR2 SVGAGI. V lost 6 bases, J lost 8 bases, and 17 bases lay in between. The length of the CDR3 is 14 residues. CDR3 loop: CASSRGPGRHEQFF. For the CDR3, the DNA is TGTGCCAGCAGCCGGGGACCCGGGCGGCATGAGCAGTTCTTC.

The genes are TRBV5-1 and TRBJ2-1; 7 bases map to TRBD2. Trimming removed 0 bases from V and 5 bases from J; junction bases left unmatched: 5. This CDR3 is built from 15 residues. Germline CDR1 and CDR2: SGHRS and YFSETQ. Here the CDR3 reads CASSLGLALNNEQFF. The CDR3 coding sequence is TGCGCCAGCAGCTTGGGACTAGCTTTAAACAATGAGCAGTTCTTC.

The chain uses TRBV18 and TRBJ1-4; TRBD1 aligns across 7 bases. Germline CDR1 is KGHSH and CDR2 is LQKENI. The ends lost 2 bases at V and 6 bases at J; junction bases unmatched: 0. The CDR3 length is 13 residues. CDR3 residues: CASSPDRDEKLFF. The DNA of the CDR3 is TGTGCCAGCTCACCAGACAGGGATGAAAAACTGTTTTTT. Complete variable domain (other parts from reference TRBV18 and TRBJ1-4): NAGVMQNPRHLVRRRGQEARLRCSPMKGHSHVYWYRQLPEEGLKFMVYLQKENIIDESGMPKERFSAEFPKEGPSILRIQQVVRGDSAAYFCASSPDRDEKLFFGSGTQLSVL.

The V gene is TRBV4-1, the J gene TRBJ1-2; 10 positions match TRBD1. V was clipped by 3 bases and J by 4 bases; unmatched bases: 2. Germline CDR1 and CDR2: MGHRA and YSYEKL. The CDR3 consists of 14 residues. CDR3 nucleotide sequence: TGCGCCAGCAGCCACGGGACAGGGGTCTATGGCTACACCTTC. Its translation is CASSHGTGVYGYTF.

The rearrangement links TRBV4-2 to TRBJ1-5; D may be TRBD1 (5 bases). This CDR3 comprises 15 residues. Between the trimmed V and J ends, which lost 4 bases and 4 bases, there was a span of 14 bases. Germline V gene lookup returns CDR1 LGHNA and CDR2 YNFKEQ. The CDR3 DNA sequence: TGTGCCAGCAGCCTCGAAACTGGGGGTAATCAGCCCCAGCATTTT. Translating gives CASSLETGGNQPQHF.

The chain recombines TRBV13 with TRBJ1-3; 7 nucleotides line up with TRBD1. J gave up 0 bases and V 5 bases, and 10 bases lay outside the gene matches. The CDR3 has 17 amino acids. Per the germline V gene, CDR1 is PRHDT and CDR2 is FYEKMQ (reference sequence). The CDR3 DNA follows: TGTGCCAGCAGCGACGACAGGGCCTGGGGCTCTGGAAACACCATATATTTT. This translates into CASSDDRAWGSGNTIYF.

The chain uses TRBV7-2 and TRBJ2-3, with D perhaps matching TRBD1 or TRBD2 (5 bases each). The CDR3 loop spans 13 amino acids. Deletions cut 5 bases from V and 4 bases from J, with 10 bases between. The germline CDR1 and CDR2 sequences are SGHTA and FQGNSA. The CDR3 protein is CASSMGTPDTQYF. The CDR3 nucleotides read TGTGCCAGCAGCATGGGGACGCCAGATACGCAGTATTTT.

This chain uses TRBV19 with TRBJ2-1; D might be TRBD1 or TRBD2, each matching 6 bases. Germline CDR1 LNHDA, CDR2 SQIVND (reference sequence). V was cut by 6 bases and J by 9 bases, with 18 bases left in between. The length of the CDR3 is 14 residues. As DNA, the CDR3 is TGTGCCAGTAGCCGGAGGGACATCAATCCTGAGCAGTTCTTC. Its protein is CASSRRDINPEQFF.

The chain carries TRBV6-5 and TRBJ1-1, with 9 bases that match TRBD1. CDR3 length: 15 residues. Trimming at V came to 4 bases and at J to 5 bases, leaving 8 bases not matched to a gene. Per the germline V gene, CDR1 is MNHEY and CDR2 is SVGAGI. The CDR3 region has the DNA TGTGCCAGCAGTTCGGTTGGGACAGGGAATACTGAAGCTTTCTTT. It translates to CASSSVGTGNTEAFF.

The chain joins TRBV2 to TRBJ1-1; perhaps TRBD1 as D (6 bases). Per the germline V gene, CDR1 is SNHLY and CDR2 is FYNNEI. V was shortened by 6 bases and J by 4 bases, with 15 bases between the two germline ends. The CDR3 is made up of 14 amino acids. The CDR3 loop is CASSLQGWSTEAFF. CDR3 coding DNA: TGTGCCAGCAGCCTACAGGGTTGGAGCACTGAAGCTTTCTTT.

V and J are TRBV7-2 and TRBJ2-7, with D possibly being TRBD1 (6 bases). CDR1 is SGHTA, CDR2 FQGNSA, per germline. V was pared by 4 bases and J by 1 base, with 17 bases between. This CDR3 is built from 16 residues. CDR3 sequence reads: CASSYPGVASSYEQYF. The CDR3 DNA is TGTGCCAGCAGCTATCCAGGGGTAGCGTCTTCCTACGAGCAGTACTTC.

This chain uses TRBV30 with TRBJ1-6; the D is unclear. CDR1 and CDR2 from the germline V gene are GTSNPN and SVGIG (reference sequence). The CDR3 has 17 residues. The ends were cut back, 0 bases at V and 6 bases at J, with 18 bases in the middle. The CDR3, as DNA: TGTGCCTGGAGTGTACATCTGTCGGCAGGTCCTAATTCACCCCTCCACTTT. Translation gives CAWSVHLSAGPNSPLHF.

V and J are TRBV7-2 and TRBJ2-1, with 9 bases that match TRBD2. Germline V gene sequence: CDR1 SGHTA, CDR2 FQGNSA. Trimming took 5 bases from V and 6 from J; bases not matched to a gene: 14. The CDR3 is made up of 17 amino acids. In nucleotides, the CDR3 is TGTGCCAGCAGCCCAGGGACTAGCTTCACGTGGGGCAATGAGCAGTTCTTC. This gives the protein CASSPGTSFTWGNEQFF.

V is TRBV29-1 and J is TRBJ1-5, with D uncertain. The CDR3 totals 13 residues. CDR1 and CDR2 (germline): SQVTM, ANQGSEA. Trimming stripped 4 bases from V and 4 bases from J, with 11 bases between. Here the CDR3 reads CSVAFDSNQPQHF. DNA of the CDR3: TGCAGCGTTGCGTTTGACTCTAATCAGCCCCAGCATTTT.

The CDR3 loop reads CASSRDIGAGAYNEQFF. The CDR3 nucleotides are TGCGCCAGCAGCCGCGACATAGGGGCGGGGGCCTACAATGAGCAGTTCTTC. V and J are TRBV5-1 and TRBJ2-1; TRBD2 matches at 7 bases. From germline, CDR1 is SGHRS and CDR2 YFSETQ. The CDR3 contains 17 residues. The J segment lost 2 bases and the V segment lost 4 bases, leaving 12 bases of the junction unmatched. The full variable domain, with the rest looked up from reference TRBV5-1 and TRBJ2-1, is KAGVTQTPRYLIKTRGQQVTLSCSPISGHRSVSWYQQTPGQGLQFLFEYFSETQRNKGNFPGRFSGRQFSNSRSEMNVSTLELGDSALYLCASSRDIGAGAYNEQFFGPGTRLTVL.

The chain employs TRBV18 and TRBJ2-3; 8 bases are shared with TRBD2. Per the germline V gene, CDR1 is KGHSH and CDR2 is LQKENI. The CDR3 loop spans 15 amino acids. Trimming cost V 2 bases and J 0 bases; bases outside gene matches: 1. The DNA of the CDR3 is TGTGCCAGCTCACCAACTAGCGGCAGCACAGATACGCAGTATTTT. Encoded protein: CASSPTSGSTDTQYF.

V and J are TRBV5-6 and TRBJ1-1; tentative D call: TRBD1 (5 bases). Trimming removed 1 base from V and 5 bases from J, with 12 bases in between. Germline V gene data show CDR1 as SGHDT and CDR2 as YYEEEE. The CDR3 extends over 14 amino acids. CDR3 in DNA: TGTGCCAGCAGCTTGCTAGGGGCTGGAACTGAAGCTTTCTTT. Translating gives CASSLLGAGTEAFF.